This T cell receptor (beta chain) comes out of a study of T cell responses to AZD1222 COVID-19 vaccine. Findings of the study overall: White British donors predominated, females outnumbered males, and clonal diversity was possibly underestimated. At baseline, seropositivity was found in only five or six AZD1222 recipients. No day 14 peak samples; only post-peak repertoires were characterized.

Worth noting for this clone: Its specificity is not known.

Sequencing used immunoSEQ multiplex PCR; TCRdb keeps in-frame clones, though not all of them. The sample includes 100,000 to 120,000 clones, 70% to 90% of them seen just once. Germline V CDR1 and CDR2: LNHDA, SQIVND (reference sequence). The CDR3 spans 16 residues. Trimming removed 5 bases from V and 0 bases from J, with 16 bases in between. The sequence derives from an adult in good health. J is TRBJ1-2 and V is TRBV19; D is perhaps TRBD1 (5 bases). The sequences come from peripheral blood, collected on day 0 of AZD1222 vaccination. The CDR3 DNA reads as TGTGCCAGTAGTGGGACGGAAGGTCCTTCTAACTATGGCTACACCTTC. It specifies CASSGTEGPSNYGYTF.